One and the same sample provided the 10 T cell receptor beta chains below, sequenced in a study of Tregs in tolerant kidney transplant recipients. Recipients received nonmyeloablative bone marrow transplants from related graft donors, with transient mixed chimerism. Profiling relied on immunoSEQ multiplex PCR, and the TCRdb table lists in-frame clones only, not all of them. The sample shows 20,000 to 25,000 clones, roughly 80% of them seen only once. Here the sequenced sample was CD8+ T cells from blood (PBMCs), taken 6 months after the transplant. These TCRs come from a human patient who received a combined kidney and bone marrow transplant. Some T cells could come from the graft donor.

CDR3 sequence (DNA): TGCGCCAGCGCCTTTAGACTGAACAATGAGCAGTTCTTC. This encodes CASAFRLNNEQFF. This chain links TRBV4-3 with TRBJ2-1, with unresolved D. The ends were cut back, 8 bases at V and 5 bases at J, with 13 bases in the middle. The CDR3 is 13 amino acids. Germline V CDR1 and CDR2: LGHNA, YSLEER.

The chain joins TRBV27 to TRBJ1-1; 9 nucleotides agree with TRBD1. Trimming took 8 bases from V and 0 from J; bases not matched to a gene: 4. The CDR3 has 14 amino acids. Germline V gene sequence: CDR1 MNHEY, CDR2 SMNVEV (reference sequence). The chain's CDR3 is CASGGTGLNTEAFF. DNA for the CDR3: TGTGCCAGCGGCGGGACAGGGTTGAACACTGAAGCTTTCTTT.

The DNA for the CDR3 is TGTGCCTCAGGTCAGAACACTGAAGCTTTCTTT. Its protein product is CASGQNTEAFF. The chain employs TRBV19 and TRBJ1-1; no clear D gene. The CDR3 is 11 residues long. V lost 11 bases to trimming and J lost 1 base, with 8 bases between them. Germline lookup yields CDR1 LNHDA and CDR2 SQIVND (reference sequence).

The chain links TRBV7-2 to TRBJ2-5; maybe TRBD2 (7 bases). Germline CDR1 reads SGHTA; CDR2 reads FQGNSA. This CDR3 comprises 15 residues. Trimming shortened V by 3 bases and J by 4 bases, and 15 bases separated the two germline ends. The CDR3 bases are TGTGCCAGCAGCTTGGGAGGGGGGGAGGGAGAGACCCAGTACTTC. Amino acids: CASSLGGGEGETQYF.

The rearrangement uses TRBV9 and TRBJ2-3, with D perhaps TRBD2 (6 bases). In germline, CDR1 is SGDLS, CDR2 YYNGEE. Deletions cut 2 bases from V and 4 bases from J, with 11 bases between. This CDR3 is built from 14 residues. CDR3 sequence (DNA): TGTGCCAGCAGCGTTAGCGGCGGCCCAGATACGCAGTATTTT. This gives the protein CASSVSGGPDTQYF.

This clone was observed once. CDR3 DNA sequence: TGTGCCAGCAGCGCCCTAGCGGGGACGACAGATACGCAGTATTTT. It codes for CASSALAGTTDTQYF. V gene TRBV9 combines with J gene TRBJ2-3; 9 nucleotides agree with TRBD2. This CDR3 has 15 residues. Germline CDR1 is SGDLS and CDR2 is YYNGEE. The V gene end was trimmed by 3 bases and the J gene end by 3 bases; junction bases not matched to a gene: 5. Using reference TRBV9 and TRBJ2-3 for the parts outside the CDR3, the full variable domain is DSGVTQTPKHLITATGQRVTLRCSPRSGDLSVYWYQQSLDQGLQFLIQYYNGEERAKGNILERFSAQQFPDLHSELNLSSLELGDSALYFCASSALAGTTDTQYFGPGTRLTVL.

The V gene is TRBV27, the J gene TRBJ2-3; TRBD2 matches at 10 bases. CDR3 length: 16 amino acids. The V gene's germline CDR1 is MNHEY and CDR2 SMNVEV (reference sequence). After removal of 4 bases from V and 10 bases from J, the junction contained 14 bases not matched to a gene. CDR3 DNA: TGTGCCAGCAGTTCTAATCTAGCGGGGGTCGGCGTTGCGCAGTATTTT. It translates to CASSSNLAGVGVAQYF.

The rearrangement links TRBV7-6 to TRBJ2-2; 9 bases agree with TRBD1. Trimming at V came to 7 bases and at J to 0 bases, leaving 3 bases not matched to a gene. Germline CDR1 reads SGHVS; CDR2 reads FNYEAQ. The CDR3 sequence is 15 residues long. The CDR3 loop is CASTGQGTNTGELFF. CDR3 nucleotide sequence: TGTGCCAGCACTGGACAGGGGACGAACACCGGGGAGCTGTTTTTT.

The rearrangement joins TRBV4-3 to TRBJ2-1; 11 nucleotides align to TRBD2. The CDR3 covers 17 residues. CDR1 LGHNA and CDR2 YSLEER come from the germline V gene. J lost 5 bases, V lost 0 bases, and 6 bases had no gene match. The CDR3 loop is CASSQDSLAGGNNEQFF. The CDR3 DNA sequence: TGCGCCAGCAGCCAAGATAGTCTAGCGGGAGGAAACAATGAGCAGTTCTTC.

The rearrangement joins TRBV10-3 to TRBJ2-3, with D tentatively TRBD2 (6 bases). The CDR3 has 17 residues. V was cut by 0 bases and J by 2 bases, with 15 bases left in between. From germline, CDR1 is ENHRY and CDR2 SYGVKD. The CDR3 protein is CAISESEGERFTDTQYF. The CDR3, as DNA: TGTGCCATCAGTGAGTCGGAGGGAGAAAGGTTCACAGATACGCAGTATTTT.